Described below is a single TCR beta chain sequence and its context. Antigen specificity is unknown. CDR3 length equals 16 residues. V was pared by 2 bases and J by 6 bases, with 18 bases between. Germline-derived CDR1 and CDR2 are SNHLY and FYNNEI. This sample was taken from a study of identifying expanded T cells in peripheral blood. Study-level points and caveats: Variance in clone template counts between roughly two-week samples significantly increased with total template count across all healthy donors.

Collection occurred without any documented infections or immune events in donors. Data came from immunoSEQ multiplex PCR; TCRdb stores just in-frame clones and leaves some out. The sample records roughly 90,000 clones, about 88% being singletons. This sequence originates from a person aged 18-70 years in good health. The V and J genes are TRBV2 and TRBJ2-3, with D possibly being TRBD1 (5 bases). Specimen: blood. CDR3 region: CASSEWVDSLLDTQYF. The CDR3 DNA reads as TGTGCCAGCAGTGAATGGGTCGACAGCCTTTTGGATACGCAGTATTTT.